This T cell receptor (beta chain) originates from a study of beta chain features in type 1 diabetes. Study findings and constraints: PCR might show a preference for shorter templates, equally across patients and controls. All four CD4+ subsets of Type 1 diabetes patients contained TCRB CDR3s that were moderately but significantly shorter.

This clone was observed a handful of times. The antigen is undetermined. Sort purity for all populations was recorded as exceeding 98%. Trimming took off 4 bases at V and 7 bases at J, with 15 bases between the two ends. CDR1 is LGHNA and CDR2 is YSLEER in the germline V gene. The CDR3 spans 14 residues. The entirety of the isolated RNA underwent reverse transcription, so expressed TCRB transcripts were sequenced. The study sequenced naive, central memory and regulatory T cell samples to an average of about 3.9 million reads. Assay used: immunoSEQ multiplex PCR; TCRdb lists only in-frame clones, some missing. The sample holds 600,000 to 700,000 clones, around 12% seen once.

J is TRBJ2-3 and V is TRBV4-3; D may be TRBD2 (7 bases). The origin of this receptor is a man in his thirties or forties with type 1 diabetes. Sequencing input: naive CD4+ T cells from blood. The CDR3 nucleotides read TGCGCCAGCAGCCCACCGGGGGGCATGCATACGCAGTATTTT. It codes for CASSPPGGMHTQYF.